This TCR beta chain was sequenced for a study of blood T cell repertoires in COVID-19. Across the whole study: Material from acute and convalescent COVID-19 was sourced from the United States, Italy and Spain. PBMCs, B-cell-depleted T cells, or T cells were the source of the cDNA or gDNA that made up the material.

In the original analysis: Researchers report that nucleated cell counts were estimated from reference gene primer amplification. Clones were sequenced by immunoSEQ multiplex PCR, and TCRdb holds only the in-frame ones, with some missing. The V and J calls and clone size are taken from that table; D and trimming were inferred from the DNA. Of about 77,000 clones detected, approximately 76% appear once; the ten largest clones hold approximately 15%. Per germline, CDR1 MDHEN and CDR2 SYDVKM. V was pared by 3 bases and J by 0 bases, with 13 bases between. This CDR3 has 16 residues. This clonotype was obtained from a man aged 65 to 85 with active or convalescent COVID-19. The V call is TRBV28, the J call TRBJ2-3; D is ambiguous. The sequencing input was peripheral blood. CDR3 nucleotide sequence: TGTGCCAGCAGTTTGTTCAGGTCACCTAGCACAGATACGCAGTATTTT. Translating it yields CASSLFRSPSTDTQYF.